This T cell receptor (beta chain) appears in the sequencing data of a study of cytomegalovirus exposure and HLA in healthy donors. Turning to this clone: A read error may produce the germline difference seen at one junction end.

This CDR3 region has 19 residues. Per the germline V gene, CDR1 is SEHNR and CDR2 is FQNEAQ (reference sequence). Amplification used 60 Vbeta primers and 13 Jbeta primers. Sequencing used immunoSEQ multiplex PCR; TCRdb keeps in-frame clones, though not all of them. The sample shows 70,000 to 90,000 clones, around 75% of them seen only once. The material sequenced was PBMCs. This chain joins TRBV7-9 and TRBJ2-1; 10 bases are shared with TRBD2. The TCR was taken from a man between 40 and 49 years old in good health and CMV-seronegative. Here the CDR3 DNA reads TGTTCCAGCAGCCCTCGGACTAGCGGAAACCTAACCACTTTCAATGAGCAGTTCTTC. Protein sequence: CSSSPRTSGNLTTFNEQFF.